This TCR beta chain was recorded in a study of shared clonotypes between healthy human individuals. Sequencing used immunoSEQ multiplex PCR; TCRdb keeps in-frame clones, though not all of them. The data hold hundreds of thousands of clones, with approximately 73% observed a single time. In its sample, this clone was seen a few times. Germline trimming cut 3 bases from V and 8 bases from J; bases unmatched to any gene: 10. CDR1 and CDR2 (germline): MGHRA, YSYEKL. The length of the CDR3 is 16 residues. The sequencing sample was made of memory CD4+ T cells sorted from blood. Documented subset: CD45RA-negative fraction. This chain uses TRBV4-1 with TRBJ2-1, with 10 bases identical to TRBD2. The TCR was taken from a young woman in good health. The CDR3 bases are TGCGCCAGCAGCCAGATCCCGTCTAGCGGGAGTCATGAGCAGTTCTTC. Residues: CASSQIPSSGSHEQFF.